A selection of T cell receptor beta chains follows, all from one sample in a study of technical replicates of blood from a handful of donors. Sequenced by immunoSEQ multiplex PCR; TCRdb stores in-frame clones only, minus some. Among 55,000 to 65,000 clones listed, 75% to 90% were seen once. The sequencing input was PBMCs. The receptor source for this set is a human donor in good health. Some clones in this sample may be carry-over from other donors' samples. CDR3s include the opening cysteine and the closing phenylalanine or tryptophan. A D gene is named only where the DNA matches it firmly. The size field is filled for only some rows; it gives once, few, many or a size class.

d_call,clone_size,v_call,j_call,cdr3_aa,cdr3_nt
-,-,TRBV19,TRBJ2-1,CASSGGALNEQFF,TGTGCCAGTAGTGGGGGGGCCTTGAATGAGCAGTTCTTC
-,-,TRBV2,TRBJ2-7,CASSEQGTYEQYF,TGTGCCAGCAGTGAGCAGGGCACCTACGAGCAGTACTTC
-,-,TRBV6-1,TRBJ2-7,CASSETGRLSYEQYF,TGTGCCAGCAGCGAAACAGGGCGACTTTCCTACGAGCAGTACTTC
TRBD2,-,TRBV6-5,TRBJ2-7,CASSYRTGRAHEQYF,TGTGCCAGCAGTTATCGGACCGGGAGGGCCCACGAGCAGTACTTC
TRBD2,-,TRBV2,TRBJ2-5,CASSGTSGKETQYF,TGTGCCAGCAGCGGGACTAGCGGGAAAGAGACCCAGTACTTC
TRBD2,-,TRBV30,TRBJ2-5,CAWSGLAGGETQYF,TGTGCCTGGAGTGGACTAGCGGGAGGGGAGACCCAGTACTTC
-,-,TRBV15,TRBJ2-1,CATSTRGGAGRISEQFF,TGTGCCACCAGCACCAGGGGAGGGGCAGGGAGGATTAGTGAGCAGTTCTTC
TRBD2,once,TRBV4-1,TRBJ2-7,CASSQDAGLAGGKSPYEQYF,TGCGCCAGCAGCCAAGATGCTGGACTAGCGGGGGGTAAGTCCCCCTACGAGCAGTACTTC
-,-,TRBV9,TRBJ2-7,CASSPGLGQTYEQYF,TGTGCCAGCAGCCCTGGGCTGGGGCAGACCTACGAGCAGTACTTC
-,-,TRBV4-3,TRBJ2-3,CASSYGSVTDTQYF,TGCGCCAGCAGCTACGGGAGTGTCACAGATACGCAGTATTTT
-,-,TRBV2,TRBJ1-2,CATERVRDEGYTF,TGTGCCACCGAAAGGGTCCGGGATGAAGGCTACACCTTC
TRBD1,few,TRBV5-1,TRBJ1-1,CASSSGQGNTEAFF,TGCGCCAGCAGCTCCGGACAGGGAAATACTGAAGCTTTCTTT
-,once,TRBV5-1,TRBJ1-1,CASSPGSLGKNTEAFF,TGCGCCAGCAGCCCGGGGTCGTTGGGAAAGAACACTGAAGCTTTCTTT
TRBD1,once,TRBV4-1,TRBJ1-2,CASSHPGQGVNGYTF,TGCGCCAGCAGCCATCCGGGACAGGGGGTCAATGGCTACACCTTC
-,-,TRBV4-3,TRBJ1-5,CASWEILSQPQHF,TGCGCCAGCTGGGAGATTCTTAGTCAGCCCCAGCATTTT
-,-,TRBV30,TRBJ2-2,CGLDPSGTNTGELFF,TGTGGGCTGGACCCGTCGGGAACGAACACCGGGGAGCTGTTTTTT
TRBD1,-,TRBV6-5,TRBJ2-7,CASSYPGGYEQYF,TGTGCCAGCAGTTATCCAGGGGGATACGAGCAGTACTTC
-,few,TRBV2,TRBJ1-1,CASNSDGGTEAFF,TGTGCCAGCAATTCTGACGGGGGTACTGAAGCTTTCTTT
TRBD1,-,TRBV2,TRBJ1-2,CASRGAGGGYGYTF,TGTGCCAGCAGAGGGGCAGGGGGAGGCTATGGCTACACCTTC
-,-,TRBV6-5,TRBJ1-1,CASSYGPGEEAFF,TGTGCCAGCAGTTACGGACCCGGGGAGGAAGCTTTCTTT
-,-,TRBV4-3,TRBJ2-1,CASSQDIAYNEQFF,TGCGCCAGCAGCCAAGATATTGCCTACAATGAGCAGTTCTTC
TRBD2,-,TRBV5-4,TRBJ2-5,CASSHGGGFQETQYF,TGTGCCAGCAGCCACGGGGGGGGTTTCCAAGAGACCCAGTACTTC
-,-,TRBV4-1,TRBJ2-2,CASSRRFGANTGELFF,TGCGCCAGCAGCCGCCGCTTCGGGGCGAACACCGGGGAGCTGTTTTTT
-,-,TRBV7-8,TRBJ1-4,CASSLAGGRLFF,TGTGCCAGCAGCTTAGCGGGGGGGCGACTGTTTTTT
TRBD2,-,TRBV30,TRBJ2-2,CAWSVAGGWTGELFF,TGTGCCTGGAGTGTAGCGGGAGGGTGGACCGGGGAGCTGTTTTTT
-,few,TRBV2,TRBJ1-5,CASMGDNNQPQHF,TGTGCCAGCATGGGGGACAACAATCAGCCCCAGCATTTT
TRBD2,-,TRBV10-3,TRBJ2-3,CAISGPGFRGLAGDTQYF,TGTGCCATCAGTGGGCCAGGGTTCCGGGGTCTAGCGGGAGATACGCAGTATTTT
TRBD2,-,TRBV7-2,TRBJ2-4,CASSSGGGIQYF,TGTGCCAGCAGCTCCGGGGGGGGTATTCAGTACTTC
TRBD2,-,TRBV6-5,TRBJ2-2,CASSFGTSGSGELFF,TGTGCCAGCAGTTTTGGGACTAGCGGGAGCGGGGAGCTGTTTTTT
TRBD1,-,TRBV5-4,TRBJ1-1,CASSVTGVTEAFF,TGTGCCAGCAGCGTCACAGGGGTTACTGAAGCTTTCTTT
TRBD1,-,TRBV2,TRBJ2-7,CASSDIQGAYF,TGTGCCAGCAGTGATATCCAGGGGGCGTACTTC
TRBD2,few,TRBV2,TRBJ2-5,CASSEAGLVKETQYF,TGTGCCAGCAGTGAGGCAGGACTAGTAAAAGAGACCCAGTACTTC
-,once,TRBV6-4,TRBJ2-7,CASRPPSGIHEQYF,TGTGCCAGCAGGCCCCCTTCAGGGATCCACGAGCAGTACTTC
-,-,TRBV7-8,TRBJ1-2,CASSLRNPGVKGYTF,TGTGCCAGCAGCTTGCGGAATCCCGGCGTGAAGGGCTACACCTTC
TRBD2,-,TRBV7-9,TRBJ2-1,CASSIGLAGGRYNEQFF,TGTGCCAGCAGCATCGGACTAGCGGGGGGGAGATACAATGAGCAGTTCTTC
TRBD2,-,TRBV5-5,TRBJ2-3,CASSLLAGTDTQYF,TGTGCCAGCAGCTTGCTAGCGGGCACAGATACGCAGTATTTT
TRBD2,-,TRBV11-2,TRBJ2-3,CASSLLAGGVDTQYF,TGTGCCAGCAGCTTACTAGCGGGGGGCGTAGATACGCAGTATTTT
TRBD2,-,TRBV7-2,TRBJ2-7,CASSLGAGGIHEQYF,TGTGCCAGCAGCTTAGGAGCGGGGGGTATCCACGAGCAGTACTTC
TRBD1,-,TRBV4-1,TRBJ2-7,CASSQDPGTDYEQYF,TGCGCCAGCAGCCAAGACCCCGGGACAGATTACGAGCAGTACTTC
TRBD1,-,TRBV11-1,TRBJ2-7,CASSSTGAEQYF,TGTGCCAGCAGCTCTACAGGGGCCGAGCAGTACTTC
-,-,TRBV29-1,TRBJ2-1,CSARQSSYNEQFF,TGCAGCGCCCGACAGAGCTCCTACAATGAGCAGTTCTTC
TRBD1,-,TRBV11-2,TRBJ2-7,CASSLEGTGSYEQYF,TGTGCCAGCAGCTTAGAAGGGACAGGGTCCTACGAGCAGTACTTC
-,-,TRBV5-1,TRBJ2-7,CASSLTGEVSEQYF,TGCGCCAGCAGCTTGACAGGAGAAGTGAGCGAGCAGTACTTC
TRBD2,-,TRBV7-9,TRBJ2-3,CASTLGGGLLSDTQYF,TGTGCCAGCACCCTTGGCGGGGGACTACTCTCAGATACGCAGTATTTT
-,-,TRBV11-2,TRBJ2-2,CASSLVAGPSTGELFF,TGTGCCAGCAGCTTAGTTGCAGGGCCGAGCACCGGGGAGCTGTTTTTT
TRBD2,-,TRBV7-2,TRBJ2-5,CASSLEYPRGGRETQYF,TGTGCCAGCAGCTTAGAATATCCGCGGGGGGGCAGAGAGACCCAGTACTTC
-,-,TRBV27,TRBJ1-4,CASSLHGANEKLFF,TGTGCCAGCAGCTTACACGGGGCTAATGAAAAACTGTTTTTT